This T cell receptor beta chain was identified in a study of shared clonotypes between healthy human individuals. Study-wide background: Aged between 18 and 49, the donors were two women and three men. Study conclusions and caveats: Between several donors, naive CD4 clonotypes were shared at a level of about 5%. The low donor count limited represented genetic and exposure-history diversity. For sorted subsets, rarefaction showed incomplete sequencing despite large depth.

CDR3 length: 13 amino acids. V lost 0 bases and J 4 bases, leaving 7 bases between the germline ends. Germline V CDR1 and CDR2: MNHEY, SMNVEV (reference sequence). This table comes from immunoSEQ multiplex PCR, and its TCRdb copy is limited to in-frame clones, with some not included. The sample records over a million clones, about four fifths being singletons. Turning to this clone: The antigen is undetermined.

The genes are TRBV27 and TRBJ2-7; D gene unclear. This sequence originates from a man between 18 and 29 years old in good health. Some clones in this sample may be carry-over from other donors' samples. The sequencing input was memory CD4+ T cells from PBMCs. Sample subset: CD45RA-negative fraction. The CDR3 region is CASSLSRRYEQYF. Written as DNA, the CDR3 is TGTGCCAGCAGTTTATCTCGTAGGTACGAGCAGTACTTC.